The 10 T cell receptor beta chains below were found in one sample sequenced in a study of CD8+CD57+ T cells in acquired aplastic anemia. The template for TCR beta VDJ and CDR3 sequence profiling was genomic DNA. Each CDR3 protein is one row after TCRdb ran MiXCR on the reads. Among about 180,000 distinct CDR3 sequences listed, just over 45% were seen once. Source material: sorted CD4+, CD8+, or CD8+CD57+ T cells (not recorded which) from PBMCs. The source of these receptors is a human donor in good health.

This clonotype showed up many times. The V gene is TRBV4-1, the J gene TRBJ1-1; D is unclear. The germline V gene encodes CDR1 MGHRA and CDR2 YSYEKL. The CDR3 extends over 14 amino acids. Trimming shortened V by 4 bases and J by 1 base, and 10 bases separated the two germline ends. This CDR3 is CASSPGEENTEAFF. The CDR3 DNA reads as TGCGCCAGCAGCCCCGGCGAAGAGAACACTGAAGCTTTCTTT.

V and J are TRBV19 and TRBJ1-6; 7 nucleotides agree with TRBD1. The length of the CDR3 is 16 residues. Germline V gene sequence: CDR1 LNHDA, CDR2 SQIVND (reference sequence). V lost 4 bases and J lost 7; bases outside the gene matches: 10. CDR3 in DNA: TGTGCCAGTAGTAATACCACCGGGACAGCGAATTCACCCCTCCACTTT. It specifies CASSNTTGTANSPLHF.

The V gene is TRBV19, the J gene TRBJ2-5; D gene uncertain. Germline V gene sequence: CDR1 LNHDA, CDR2 SQIVND (reference sequence). CDR3 size: 13 residues. V lost 9 bases and J lost 3, with 14 bases in between. CDR3 sequence reads: CASSDGIKETQYF. CDR3 coding DNA: TGTGCCAGCAGTGATGGGATAAAAGAGACCCAGTACTTC.

The sample holds many counts of this clonotype. The chain joins TRBV20-1 to TRBJ1-5; TRBD1 agrees at 7 bases. The length of the CDR3 is 15 residues. Germline V gene data show CDR1 as DFQATT and CDR2 as SNEGSKA (reference sequence). V was pared by 3 bases and J by 0 bases, with 5 bases of the junction left unmatched. As DNA, the CDR3 is TGCAGTGCTAGTGAGGACAGGCTTAGCAATCAGCCCCAGCATTTT. It specifies CSASEDRLSNQPQHF.

The table lists this clonotype with many counts. The rearrangement links TRBV6-1 to TRBJ2-5; the D gene is possibly TRBD1 (6 bases). The CDR3 is 15 amino acids. V gave up 4 bases and J gave up 5 bases, with 17 bases separating them. CDR1 is MNHNS, CDR2 SASEGT, per germline. The CDR3 region is CASSARDTGRETQYF. The CDR3 bases are TGTGCCAGCAGTGCCCGGGACACAGGGCGGGAGACCCAGTACTTC.

The rearrangement joins TRBV2 to TRBJ2-2; possible D gene TRBD2, 5 bases. The CDR3 covers 13 residues. In germline, CDR1 is SNHLY, CDR2 FYNNEI. Trimming pared 7 bases from V and 7 bases from J, leaving 13 bases between. CDR3 sequence reads: CASMPGYDGELFF. The CDR3 region has the DNA TGTGCCAGCATGCCGGGGTACGACGGGGAGCTGTTTTTT.

This chain links TRBV10-3 with TRBJ2-2; 8 bases are a match to TRBD2. After removal of 4 bases from V and 4 bases from J, the junction contained 8 bases not matched to a gene. Per germline, CDR1 ENHRY and CDR2 SYGVKD. There are 16 residues in the CDR3. The CDR3 is CAISGSGGPSTGELFF. As DNA, the CDR3 is TGTGCCATCAGTGGGTCGGGGGGGCCGAGCACCGGGGAGCTGTTTTTT.

The chain has TRBV6-2 or TRBV6-3 and TRBJ2-1; 10 bases line up with TRBD2. This CDR3 has 16 amino acids. Germline trimming cut 2 bases from V and 7 bases from J; bases unmatched to any gene: 8. The germline V gene encodes CDR1 MNHEY and CDR2 SVGEGT. The CDR3 loop is CASSYGSGRGLNEQFF. In DNA form, the CDR3 reads TGTGCCAGCAGTTACGGAAGCGGGAGGGGTTTGAATGAGCAGTTCTTC.

The CDR3 is CAISESRDYNEQFF. The CDR3 coding sequence is TGTGCCATCAGTGAGTCCCGGGATTACAATGAGCAGTTCTTC. The chain recombines TRBV10-3 with TRBJ2-1; D is perhaps TRBD2 (5 bases). The V gene lost 0 bases and the J gene lost 4 bases, with 7 bases spanning the gap. Per germline, CDR1 ENHRY and CDR2 SYGVKD. The CDR3 totals 14 residues.

This sequence joins TRBV24-1 and TRBJ2-1, with TRBD1 matching 11 bases. V trimming: 3 bases; J trimming: 7 bases; junction bases outside the gene matches: 7. Looked up from germline, CDR1 is KGHDR and CDR2 is SFDVKD. The CDR3 is made up of 16 amino acids. The CDR3 sequence is CATSDVGQGATNEQFF. The CDR3 DNA is TGTGCCACCAGTGATGTCGGACAGGGGGCCACTAATGAGCAGTTCTTC.